Following are 27 T cell receptor beta chains from one sample sequenced in a study of blood T cell repertoires in COVID-19. The repertoire was sequenced with immunoSEQ multiplex PCR; TCRdb's copy has only in-frame clones and lacks some. The profile shows some 260,000 clones, approximately 90% of them singletons. Source material: PBMCs or T cells enriched from blood (not recorded which). Receptors originate from a man aged 35-49 years who had recovered from COVID-19.

The V and J genes are TRBV28 and TRBJ2-1; 8 nucleotides align to TRBD2. CDR3 size: 14 residues. V was clipped by 5 bases and J by 5 bases; unmatched bases: 5. CDR1 is MDHEN, CDR2 SYDVKM, per germline. The CDR3 sequence is CASSLRGGHNEQFF. Written as DNA, the CDR3 is TGTGCCAGCAGTCTCCGGGGGGGGCACAATGAGCAGTTCTTC. The complete variable domain, with remaining parts taken from reference TRBV28 and TRBJ2-1, reads DVKVTQSSRYLVKRTGEKVFLECVQDMDHENMFWYRQDPGLGLRLIYFSYDVKMKEKGDIPEGYSVSREKKERFSLILESASTNQTSMYLCASSLRGGHNEQFFGPGTRLTVL.

The chain couples TRBV5-1 to TRBJ1-3, with D possibly matching TRBD1 (5 bases). The V gene's germline CDR1 is SGHRS and CDR2 YFSETQ. The CDR3 runs to 13 residues. V lost 3 bases and J lost 4, with 8 bases in between. DNA of the CDR3: TGCGCCAGCAGCTCCAGGGAAGGAAACACCATATATTTT. It codes for CASSSREGNTIYF.

The J gene is TRBJ1-4, the V gene TRBV2; D not certain. The CDR3 runs 14 residues. The germline V gene has CDR1 SNHLY and CDR2 FYNNEI. Trimming shortened V by 2 bases and J by 7 bases, and 11 bases separated the two germline ends. The CDR3 coding sequence is TGTGCCAGCAGTGAACAGGCGGGGATTGAAAAACTGTTTTTT. Protein sequence: CASSEQAGIEKLFF.

The chain combines TRBV4-2 with TRBJ2-7; 8 positions agree with TRBD2. The germline V gene has CDR1 LGHNA and CDR2 YNFKEQ. V lost 3 bases and J lost 1; bases outside the gene matches: 5. The CDR3 consists of 15 residues. CDR3 coding DNA: TGTGCCAGCAGCCAGACAGCGGGAGAGTCCTACGAGCAGTACTTC. This codes for CASSQTAGESYEQYF.

The V and J genes are TRBV5-1 and TRBJ2-7, with a tentative D call TRBD1 (6 bases). With 6 bases removed from V and 3 bases from J, the gap between germline ends came to 16 bases. The V gene's germline CDR1 is SGHRS and CDR2 YFSETQ. CDR3 size: 14 residues. The CDR3 protein is CASTDHRGSYEQYF. The CDR3, as DNA: TGCGCCAGCACCGATCATAGGGGGAGCTACGAGCAGTACTTC.

The chain combines TRBV10-2 with TRBJ1-4; D perhaps matches TRBD1 (5 bases). The CDR3 extends over 14 amino acids. With 4 bases removed from V and 7 bases from J, the gap between germline ends came to 13 bases. The V gene's germline CDR1 is WSHSY and CDR2 SAAADI. CDR3: CASSAAGSSEKLFF. CDR3 sequence (DNA): TGCGCCAGCAGTGCCGCAGGGTCGTCTGAAAAACTGTTTTTT.

This clone was picked up one time. This chain uses TRBV21-1 with TRBJ1-5; the DNA was not used to check the table's D call, TRBD1. TRBV21-1 is shown as a pseudogene. This CDR3 is 16 amino acids long. CDR3 loop: CASSKYRAASNQPQHF. In DNA form, the CDR3 reads TGTGCCAGCAGCAAATACAGGGCAGCTAGCAATCAGCCCCAGCATTTT.

The V and J genes are TRBV27 and TRBJ2-1; 13 bases line up with TRBD2. The germline V gene has CDR1 MNHEY and CDR2 SMNVEV (reference sequence). The CDR3 has 15 residues. The J segment lost 8 bases and the V segment lost 4 bases, leaving 5 bases of the junction unmatched. CDR3 sequence (DNA): TGTGCCAGCAGTTCCGGGACTAGCGGGGTAGATGAGCAGTTCTTC. This sequence encodes CASSSGTSGVDEQFF.

The rearrangement links TRBV4-3 to TRBJ2-7; 8 bases fit TRBD1. The CDR3 runs 16 residues. CDR1 is LGHNA and CDR2 is YSLEER in the germline V gene. J was trimmed by 5 bases and V by 0 bases; bases with no gene match: 9. CDR3 sequence reads: CASSQDWSQGANEQYF. The CDR3, as DNA: TGCGCCAGCAGCCAAGATTGGAGTCAGGGGGCGAACGAGCAGTACTTC.

The chain combines TRBV19 with TRBJ2-7; D might be TRBD2 (6 bases). The CDR3 has 14 amino acids. Germline V gives CDR1 LNHDA, CDR2 SQIVND (reference sequence). V lost 3 bases and J 4 bases, leaving 13 bases between the germline ends. Here the CDR3 reads CASSMGDSAYEQYF. As DNA, the CDR3 is TGTGCCAGTAGTATGGGGGACTCCGCATACGAGCAGTACTTC.

CDR3 amino acids: CAWSAENQPQHF. The CDR3 nucleotides are TGTGCCTGGAGTGCGGAGAATCAGCCCCAGCATTTT. The V gene is TRBV30, the J gene TRBJ1-5; no firm D call. The CDR3 runs to 12 residues. V gave up 1 base and J gave up 4 bases, with 5 bases separating them. Germline V gene data show CDR1 as GTSNPN and CDR2 as SVGIG (reference sequence).

This sequence joins TRBV30 and TRBJ2-1, with TRBD1 as a possible D gene (6 bases). CDR3 length equals 14 residues. Looked up from germline, CDR1 is GTSNPN and CDR2 is SVGIG (reference sequence). The V and J ends lost 6 bases and 7 bases respectively, with 19 bases between them. CDR3 sequence: CACTDRSMRNEQFF. The DNA of the CDR3 is TGTGCCTGCACCGACAGGTCGATGAGGAATGAGCAGTTCTTC.

CDR3 region: CSVEEGGNTEAFF. CDR3 nucleotide sequence: TGCAGCGTTGAAGAAGGGGGGAACACTGAAGCTTTCTTT. This chain links TRBV29-1 with TRBJ1-1; D may be TRBD1 (6 bases). The CDR3 totals 13 residues. The V and J ends lost 0 bases and 1 base respectively, with 6 bases between them. Germline CDR1 and CDR2: SQVTM and ANQGSEA.

V gene TRBV18 combines with J gene TRBJ2-7; 7 nucleotides match TRBD2. Germline V gene sequence: CDR1 KGHSH, CDR2 LQKENI. CDR3 length: 14 amino acids. Trimming at V came to 5 bases and at J to 1 base, leaving 5 bases not matched to a gene. The CDR3 is CASSSTSVSYEQYF. In DNA form, the CDR3 reads TGTGCCAGCTCATCTACTAGCGTGTCCTACGAGCAGTACTTC.

This sequence joins TRBV28 and TRBJ2-1, with TRBD1 matching over 9 bases. V lost 5 bases and J lost 0; bases outside the gene matches: 11. The CDR3 contains 18 residues. Looked up from germline, CDR1 is MDHEN and CDR2 is SYDVKM. CDR3 region: CASSLPGTGTPSYNEQFF. The CDR3 DNA follows: TGTGCCAGCAGTCTCCCCGGGACAGGGACCCCCTCCTACAATGAGCAGTTCTTC.

The gene calls are TRBV14 and TRBJ1-2; 10 nucleotides agree with TRBD1. The CDR3 has 15 residues. V was clipped by 5 bases and J by 4 bases; unmatched bases: 7. Looked up from germline, CDR1 is SGHDN and CDR2 is FVKESK. CDR3 bases: TGTGCCAGCAGCTCTGGGACAGGGGCCATCTATGGCTACACCTTC. The encoded protein is CASSSGTGAIYGYTF.

The genes are TRBV2 and TRBJ1-1, with 7 bases lining up with TRBD1. The CDR3 contains 14 residues. Germline-derived CDR1 and CDR2 are SNHLY and FYNNEI. The junction had 11 bases not matched to a gene; V was cut back by 8 bases and J by 5 bases. In nucleotides, the CDR3 is TGTGCCAGCCGGACAGGTGTAGCGAATACTGAAGCTTTCTTT. It encodes CASRTGVANTEAFF.

The chain couples TRBV12-5 to TRBJ2-7; the match to TRBD2 covers 8 bases. Germline values: CDR1 LGHNT, CDR2 FRNRAP. Germline trimming cut 2 bases from V and 1 base from J; bases unmatched to any gene: 7. The CDR3 is 16 amino acids. The CDR3 is CASGLNPLAESYEQYF. CDR3 nucleotides: TGTGCTAGTGGTTTGAACCCACTAGCGGAGTCCTACGAGCAGTACTTC.

The chain joins TRBV7-2 to TRBJ2-3; 10 positions match TRBD2. Germline CDR1 SGHTA, CDR2 FQGNSA. Germline trimming cut 2 bases from V and 4 bases from J; bases unmatched to any gene: 9. The CDR3 is 17 amino acids. This chain's CDR3 is CASSLFLAGEGADTQYF. The CDR3, as DNA: TGTGCCAGCAGCTTATTTCTAGCGGGAGAGGGTGCAGATACGCAGTATTTT.

V is TRBV11-3 and J is TRBJ2-2; possibly TRBD2 for D (6 bases). V shed 4 bases and J shed 1 base, with 10 bases lying between them. In germline, CDR1 is SGHNT, CDR2 YENEEA. This CDR3 is built from 15 residues. CDR3 nucleotides: TGTGCCAGCAGCTCTTTGCGGGAGAACACCGGGGAGCTGTTTTTT. This gives the protein CASSSLRENTGELFF.

This clone was seen more than once but under ten times. The CDR3, as DNA: TGTGCCAGCTCACCCGGCGGGGCAGCCCTAAATCAGCCCCAGCATTTT. It translates to CASSPGGAALNQPQHF. This chain uses TRBV18 with TRBJ1-5, with D maybe TRBD1 (5 bases). The CDR3 totals 16 residues. The germline CDR1 and CDR2 sequences are KGHSH and LQKENI. V lost 3 bases, J lost 4 bases, and 16 bases lay in between.

The chain employs TRBV19 and TRBJ1-4, with TRBD1 matching 11 bases. Per the germline V gene, CDR1 is LNHDA and CDR2 is SQIVND (reference sequence). The length of the CDR3 is 15 residues. V lost 4 bases and J lost 12; bases outside the gene matches: 10. The CDR3, as DNA: TGTGCCAGTAGTACCGCACGGACAGGGGGCGAGGAACTGTTTTTT. Protein: CASSTARTGGEELFF. Supplemented by reference TRBV19 and TRBJ1-4, the full variable domain reads DGGITQSPKYLFRKEGQNVTLSCEQNLNHDAMYWYRQDPGQGLRLIYYSQIVNDFQKGDIAEGYSVSREKKESFPLTVTSAQKNPTAFYLCASSTARTGGEELFFGSGTQLSVL.

The CDR3 DNA is TGCGCCAGCAATCCCAGCGGGGGTGGCACAGATACGCAGTATTTT. Protein product: CASNPSGGGTDTQYF. This sequence joins TRBV5-1 and TRBJ2-3, with TRBD2 matching 8 bases. This CDR3 contains 15 residues. J gave up 1 base and V 6 bases, and 7 bases lay outside the gene matches. Germline assignment: CDR1 SGHRS and CDR2 YFSETQ.

This clone was seen more than once but under ten times. CDR3 sequence (DNA): TGTGCCAGCAGCTTAGAACGGGGGGGGCAGTATTTT. Its translation is CASSLERGGQYF. The V and J genes are TRBV7-2 and TRBJ2-3; TRBD2 aligns across 8 bases. The CDR3 loop spans 12 amino acids. CDR1 and CDR2 from the germline V gene are SGHTA and FQGNSA. V lost 1 base, J lost 11 bases, and 2 bases stayed unmatched. The entire variable domain, with the rest obtained from reference TRBV7-2 and TRBJ2-3, is as follows: GAGVSQSPSNKVTEKGKDVELRCDPISGHTALYWYRQSLGQGLEFLIYFQGNSAPDKSGLPSDRFSAERTGGSVSTLTIQRTQQEDSAVYLCASSLERGGQYFGPGTRLTVL.

The chain carries TRBV9 and TRBJ2-7, with 11 bases identical to TRBD2. The CDR3 is 14 residues long. With 0 bases clipped from V and 6 bases from J, the junction kept 2 bases outside the gene matches. Germline V gene sequence: CDR1 SGDLS, CDR2 YYNGEE. The chain's CDR3 is CASSVGLAGLEQYF. For the CDR3, the DNA is TGTGCCAGCAGCGTAGGACTAGCGGGGCTCGAGCAGTACTTC.

The J gene is TRBJ2-3, the V gene TRBV10-2, with 11 positions matching TRBD2. V shed 6 bases and J 1 base; nucleotides not matched to a gene: 3. The CDR3 length is 15 residues. CDR1 is WSHSY and CDR2 is SAAADI in the germline V gene. CDR3 region: CASSLTSGGTDTQYF. Written as DNA, the CDR3 is TGCGCCAGCAGCTTGACTAGCGGGGGCACAGATACGCAGTATTTT.

Here the CDR3 reads CASRSDARGGIGNTIYF. The CDR3 DNA reads TGTGCCAGCAGATCAGACGCCCGAGGCGGGATTGGAAACACCATATATTTT. The rearrangement uses TRBV7-9 and TRBJ1-3; D is uncertain. Looked up from germline, CDR1 is SEHNR and CDR2 is FQNEAQ (reference sequence). The CDR3 contains 17 residues. V lost 6 bases and J 3 bases, leaving 21 bases between the germline ends.